This passage covers 22 T cell receptor beta chains from one sample sequenced in a study of T cell responses to AZD1222 COVID-19 vaccine. Some clones are missing from TCRdb's copy, which holds only in-frame ones; the method was immunoSEQ multiplex PCR. The data contain about 100,000 clones, approximately 90% of them seen just once; the ten biggest clones take up about 1.8%. Here the sequenced sample was peripheral blood, taken on day 0 of AZD1222 vaccination. The receptors were sampled from an adult in good health.

The V call is TRBV19, the J call TRBJ2-2, with TRBD1 matching 8 bases. Germline V CDR1 and CDR2: LNHDA, SQIVND (reference sequence). The CDR3 consists of 18 residues. V lost 5 bases to trimming and J lost 5 bases; unmatched junction nucleotides: 16. CDR3 DNA sequence: TGTGCCAGTAGTGGGTCGTGGCAGGGGGCATTTGGGACCGGGGAGCTGTTTTTT. It specifies CASSGSWQGAFGTGELFF.

The chain carries TRBV28 and TRBJ2-2; D tentatively reads TRBD1 or TRBD2 (5 bases each). CDR1 is MDHEN and CDR2 is SYDVKM in the germline V gene. The CDR3 runs 14 residues. Trimming took off 4 bases at V and 2 bases at J, with 8 bases between the two ends. CDR3 sequence reads: CASSYGANTGELFF. As DNA, the CDR3 is TGTGCCAGCAGTTACGGGGCCAACACCGGGGAGCTGTTTTTT.

The chain carries TRBV25-1 and TRBJ1-5; D unclear. V dropped 8 bases and J dropped 2 bases, with 7 bases sitting between them. In germline, CDR1 is MGHDK, CDR2 SYGVNS. This CDR3 spans 12 amino acids. CDR3 nucleotide sequence: TGTGCCAGCCAGAGGGGCAATCAGCCCCAGCATTTT. This encodes CASQRGNQPQHF. The full variable domain, its missing parts supplied by reference TRBV25-1 and TRBJ1-5, is EADIYQTPRYLVIGTGKKITLECSQTMGHDKMYWYQQDPGMELHLIHYSYGVNSTEKGDLSSESTVSRIRTEHFPLTLESARPSHTSQYLCASQRGNQPQHFGDGTRLSIL.

This rearrangement joins TRBV27 to TRBJ2-1; TRBD2 might be the D (6 bases). CDR1 MNHEY and CDR2 SMNVEV come from the germline V gene (reference sequence). Trimming removed 3 bases at V and 3 bases at J, with 9 bases between. The CDR3 runs to 14 residues. CDR3 sequence: CASSLAGLYNEQFF. The CDR3 nucleotides are TGTGCCAGCAGTTTGGCGGGACTCTACAATGAGCAGTTCTTC.

The chain carries TRBV27 and TRBJ2-7; 9 nucleotides align to TRBD2. Trimming took 6 bases from V and 3 from J; bases not matched to a gene: 6. This CDR3 comprises 14 residues. Germline V gives CDR1 MNHEY, CDR2 SMNVEV (reference sequence). The chain's CDR3 is CASSPFSGSYEQYF. The CDR3 bases are TGTGCCAGCAGCCCTTTTAGCGGGAGCTACGAGCAGTACTTC.

This rearrangement joins TRBV9 to TRBJ2-5; 8 nucleotides line up with TRBD2. V lost 1 base, J lost 4 bases, and 6 bases stayed unmatched. Germline V gives CDR1 SGDLS, CDR2 YYNGEE. The CDR3 runs to 15 residues. The CDR3 sequence is CASSVYAGGGETQYF. The CDR3 region has the DNA TGTGCCAGCAGCGTATATGCGGGAGGCGGAGAGACCCAGTACTTC.

The chain has TRBV6-4 and TRBJ2-3, with 7 bases lining up with TRBD2. Trimming at V came to 5 bases and at J to 3 bases, leaving 8 bases not matched to a gene. Germline V gene data show CDR1 as MRHNA and CDR2 as SNTAGT. This CDR3 contains 15 residues. The DNA for the CDR3 is TGTGCCAGCAGTCCCCTGGGGGGGGAGACAGATACGCAGTATTTT. As protein: CASSPLGGETDTQYF.

V gene TRBV19 combines with J gene TRBJ1-5; maybe TRBD1 (5 bases). Between the trimmed V and J ends, which lost 4 bases and 2 bases, there was a span of 12 bases. Germline V gene data show CDR1 as LNHDA and CDR2 as SQIVND (reference sequence). CDR3 length equals 15 residues. CDR3: CASSRGGLGNQPQHF. CDR3 coding DNA: TGTGCCAGTAGTAGGGGCGGGTTGGGCAATCAGCCCCAGCATTTT.

The gene calls are TRBV7-2 and TRBJ2-7, with 10 bases fitting TRBD2. The CDR3 has 17 amino acids. Germline V gene lookup returns CDR1 SGHTA and CDR2 FQGNSA. Trimming cost V 5 bases and J 2 bases; bases outside gene matches: 12. This CDR3 is CASSPRASGSLTYEQYF. As DNA, the CDR3 is TGTGCCAGCAGCCCAAGGGCTAGCGGGAGCCTGACCTACGAGCAGTACTTC. Variable domain in full (rest from reference TRBV7-2 and TRBJ2-7): GAGVSQSPSNKVTEKGKDVELRCDPISGHTALYWYRQSLGQGLEFLIYFQGNSAPDKSGLPSDRFSAERTGGSVSTLTIQRTQQEDSAVYLCASSPRASGSLTYEQYFGPGTRLTVT.

The chain couples TRBV5-5 to TRBJ2-7; no clear D. The length of the CDR3 is 15 residues. Trimming pared 0 bases from V and 2 bases from J, leaving 12 bases between. Germline CDR1 and CDR2: SGHKS and YYEKEE (reference sequence). DNA of the CDR3: TGTGCCAGCAGCTTGGGAGTCTGGGAACCCTACGAGCAGTACTTC. Protein sequence: CASSLGVWEPYEQYF.

This sequence joins TRBV29-1 and TRBJ2-1; TRBD2 aligns across 10 bases. Trimming removed 6 bases from V and 8 bases from J; junction bases left unmatched: 10. This CDR3 has 14 residues. Germline V gene data show CDR1 as SQVTM and CDR2 as ANQGSEA. The CDR3 here is CSVIPGLAGDEQFF. CDR3 nucleotides: TGCAGCGTCATACCGGGGCTAGCGGGAGATGAGCAGTTCTTC.

This clone is a singleton in its sample. This chain joins TRBV5-1 and TRBJ2-1; 7 positions agree with TRBD1. V lost 2 bases and J lost 7; bases outside the gene matches: 9. The germline CDR1 and CDR2 sequences are SGHRS and YFSETQ. The CDR3 runs 15 residues. CDR3 nucleotide sequence: TGCGCCAGCAGCTTATGGGACAGCTTTGGGAATGAGCAGTTCTTC. Its translation is CASSLWDSFGNEQFF.

V and J are TRBV5-6 and TRBJ2-7; TRBD1 aligns across 7 bases. V lost 5 bases and J lost 0; bases outside the gene matches: 5. The CDR3 has 14 residues. Germline V gives CDR1 SGHDT, CDR2 YYEEEE. The CDR3 protein is CASSLTGTSYEQYF. CDR3 nucleotide sequence: TGTGCCAGCAGTCTGACAGGGACCTCCTACGAGCAGTACTTC.

The V gene is TRBV10-3, the J gene TRBJ2-3, with D tentatively TRBD2 (5 bases). From germline, CDR1 is ENHRY and CDR2 SYGVKD. The CDR3 sequence is 17 residues long. Trimming took 4 bases from V and 6 from J, leaving 23 bases between them. The chain's CDR3 is CAISARRAPTRPDTQYF. The CDR3 DNA reads TGTGCCATCAGTGCGCGGCGGGCCCCCACCCGTCCGGATACGCAGTATTTT.

The chain employs TRBV11-3 and TRBJ1-5, with D possibly matching TRBD1 (5 bases). The CDR3 loop spans 12 amino acids. With 3 bases removed from V and 11 bases from J, the gap between germline ends came to 11 bases. Germline CDR1 SGHNT, CDR2 YENEEA. The CDR3 region has the DNA TGTGCCAGCAGCTTTATCGGCAGGGCCCAGCATTTT. Translation gives CASSFIGRAQHF.

V is TRBV9 and J is TRBJ1-1, with D possibly matching TRBD1 (5 bases). From germline, CDR1 is SGDLS and CDR2 YYNGEE. The V end lost 4 bases, the J end lost 2 bases, and 9 bases lay between the germline ends. This CDR3 comprises 13 residues. The CDR3 bases are TGTGCCAGCAGCAAAACAGGAAACACTGAAGCTTTCTTT. Its protein product is CASSKTGNTEAFF.

The chain joins TRBV25-1 to TRBJ2-5; TRBD2 matches at 10 bases. There are 15 residues in the CDR3. The V segment lost 5 bases and the J segment 1 base; nucleotides outside the gene matches: 4. CDR1 and CDR2 (germline): MGHDK, SYGVNS. CDR3: CASSRTSGLQETQYF. In DNA, the CDR3 is TGTGCCAGCAGTCGGACTAGCGGCCTCCAAGAGACCCAGTACTTC.

This clone was picked up a small number of times. The rearrangement links TRBV7-8 to TRBJ1-5; D might be TRBD1 (6 bases). CDR1 and CDR2 from the germline V gene are SGHVS and FQNEAQ. Trimming removed 2 bases at V and 4 bases at J, with 18 bases between. This CDR3 has 17 residues. The CDR3 coding sequence is TGTGCCAGCAGCTTACCCCGGCGGGGGGCCGGGAATCAGCCCCAGCATTTT. It specifies CASSLPRRGAGNQPQHF.

In its sample, this clone was seen a few times. The same CDR3 is also encoded by other DNA sequences in this sample. The CDR3 reads CASSDKAGRPGSYNEQFF. The CDR3 region has the DNA TGCGCCAGCAGTGATAAAGCGGGACGTCCAGGGTCCTACAATGAGCAGTTCTTC. This chain links TRBV10-1 with TRBJ2-1, with 7 bases lining up with TRBD2. This CDR3 comprises 18 residues. The trim removed 3 bases at V and 1 base at J, leaving 12 bases unmatched. The V gene's germline CDR1 is WNHNN and CDR2 SYGVQD (reference sequence).

V usage is TRBV6-5 and J usage is TRBJ2-3; D is perhaps TRBD1 or TRBD2 (5 bases each). Trimming removed 0 bases from V and 4 bases from J, with 8 bases in between. The length of the CDR3 is 14 residues. Germline values: CDR1 MNHEY, CDR2 SVGAGI. CDR3 nucleotide sequence: TGTGCCAGCAGTTACTCGAAGGGACCAGATACGCAGTATTTT. Amino acids: CASSYSKGPDTQYF.

This clone was picked up a small number of times. The chain couples TRBV30 to TRBJ2-7, with D possibly matching TRBD1 (6 bases). Trimming left V 1 base short and J 0 bases short, with 13 bases between. Germline V gene lookup returns CDR1 GTSNPN and CDR2 SVGIG (reference sequence). This CDR3 comprises 15 residues. The CDR3 DNA is TGTGCCTGGAGTGACCGGACAGCTTTCTCCTACGAGCAGTACTTC. As protein: CAWSDRTAFSYEQYF.

The chain joins TRBV6-2 or TRBV6-3 to TRBJ1-6, with D uncertain. The germline V gene encodes CDR1 MNHEY and CDR2 SVGEGT. V gave up 2 bases and J gave up 7 bases, with 9 bases separating them. The CDR3 loop spans 14 amino acids. In DNA, the CDR3 is TGTGCCAGCAGTTACAGGGTTGGCAATTCACCCCTCCACTTT. This encodes CASSYRVGNSPLHF.